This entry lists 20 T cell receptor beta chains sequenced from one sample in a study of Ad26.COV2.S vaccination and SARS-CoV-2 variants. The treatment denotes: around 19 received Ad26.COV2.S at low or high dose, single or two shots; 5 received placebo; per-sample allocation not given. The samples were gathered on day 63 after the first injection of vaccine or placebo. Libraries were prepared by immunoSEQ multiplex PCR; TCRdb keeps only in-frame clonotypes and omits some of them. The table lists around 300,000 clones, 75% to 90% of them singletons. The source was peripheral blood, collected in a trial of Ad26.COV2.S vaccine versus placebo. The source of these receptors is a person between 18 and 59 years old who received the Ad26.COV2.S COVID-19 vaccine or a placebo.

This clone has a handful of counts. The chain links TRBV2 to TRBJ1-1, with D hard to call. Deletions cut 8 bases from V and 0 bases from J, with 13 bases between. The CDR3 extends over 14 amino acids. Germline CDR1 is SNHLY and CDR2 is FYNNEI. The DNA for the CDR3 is TGTGCCAGCGCCGATTCGGCGATGAACACTGAAGCTTTCTTT. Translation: CASADSAMNTEAFF.

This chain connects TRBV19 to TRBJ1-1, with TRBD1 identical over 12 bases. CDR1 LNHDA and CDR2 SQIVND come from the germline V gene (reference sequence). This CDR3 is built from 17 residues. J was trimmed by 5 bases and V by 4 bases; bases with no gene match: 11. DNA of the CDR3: TGTGCCAGTAGTAAAGGGGGGACAGGGGGCCGGGTGACTGAAGCTTTCTTT. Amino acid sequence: CASSKGGTGGRVTEAFF.

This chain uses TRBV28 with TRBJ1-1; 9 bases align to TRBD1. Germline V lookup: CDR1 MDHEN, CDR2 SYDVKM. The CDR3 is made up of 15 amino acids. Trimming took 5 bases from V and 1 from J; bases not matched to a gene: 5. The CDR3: CASSASTGGNTEAFF. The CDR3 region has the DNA TGTGCCAGCAGTGCGTCGACAGGGGGGAACACTGAAGCTTTCTTT.

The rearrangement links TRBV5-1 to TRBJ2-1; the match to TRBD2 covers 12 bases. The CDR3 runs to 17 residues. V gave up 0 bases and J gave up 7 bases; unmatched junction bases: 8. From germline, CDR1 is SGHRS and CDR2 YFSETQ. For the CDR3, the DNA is TGCGCCAGCAGCTTGGAGGGACTAGCGGGTTTGTGGAATGAGCAGTTCTTC. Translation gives CASSLEGLAGLWNEQFF.

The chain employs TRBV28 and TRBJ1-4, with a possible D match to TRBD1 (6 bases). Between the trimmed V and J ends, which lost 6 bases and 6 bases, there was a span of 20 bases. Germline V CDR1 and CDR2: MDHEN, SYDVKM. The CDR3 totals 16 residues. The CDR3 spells CASSSLGGGLDEKLFF. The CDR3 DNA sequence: TGTGCCAGCAGCTCCCTCGGGGGGGGCTTAGATGAAAAACTGTTTTTT.

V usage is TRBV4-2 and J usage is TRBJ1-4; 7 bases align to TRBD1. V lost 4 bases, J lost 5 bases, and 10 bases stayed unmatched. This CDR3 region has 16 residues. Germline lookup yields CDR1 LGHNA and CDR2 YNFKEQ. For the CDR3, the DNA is TGTGCCAGCAGCCCACCTCTCGGCAGGGGGAATGAAAAACTGTTTTTT. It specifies CASSPPLGRGNEKLFF.

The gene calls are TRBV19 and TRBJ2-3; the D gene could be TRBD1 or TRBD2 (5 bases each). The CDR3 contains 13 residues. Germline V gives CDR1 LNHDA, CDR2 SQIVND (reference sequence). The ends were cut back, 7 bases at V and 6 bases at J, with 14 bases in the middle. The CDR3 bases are TGTGCCAGTAACCAGGGCGGGTGGGATACGCAGTATTTT. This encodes CASNQGGWDTQYF.

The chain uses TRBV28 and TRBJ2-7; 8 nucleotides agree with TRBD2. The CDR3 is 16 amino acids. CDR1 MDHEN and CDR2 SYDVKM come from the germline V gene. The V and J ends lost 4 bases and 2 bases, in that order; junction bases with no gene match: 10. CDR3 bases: TGTGCCAGCAGTTCCCCAAGCGGGAGCCTGACCTACGAGCAGTACTTC. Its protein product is CASSSPSGSLTYEQYF.

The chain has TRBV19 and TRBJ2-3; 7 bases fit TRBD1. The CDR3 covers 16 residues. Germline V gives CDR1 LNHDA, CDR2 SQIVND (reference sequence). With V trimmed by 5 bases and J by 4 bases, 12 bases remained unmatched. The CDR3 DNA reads TGTGCCAGTAGTCCCGCCGGGACAGACCTCGCAGATACGCAGTATTTT. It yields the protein CASSPAGTDLADTQYF.

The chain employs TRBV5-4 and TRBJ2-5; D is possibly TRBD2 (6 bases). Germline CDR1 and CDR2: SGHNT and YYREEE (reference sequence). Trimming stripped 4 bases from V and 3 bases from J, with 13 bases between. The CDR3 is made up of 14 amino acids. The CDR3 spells CASSGGAGEETQYF. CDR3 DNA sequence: TGTGCCAGCAGCGGCGGGGCTGGGGAAGAGACCCAGTACTTC. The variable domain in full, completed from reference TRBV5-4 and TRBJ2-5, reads ETGVTQSPTHLIKTRGQQVTLRCSSQSGHNTVSWYQQALGQGPQFIFQYYREEENGRGNFPPRFSGLQFPNYSSELNVNALELDDSALYLCASSGGAGEETQYFGPGTRLLVL.

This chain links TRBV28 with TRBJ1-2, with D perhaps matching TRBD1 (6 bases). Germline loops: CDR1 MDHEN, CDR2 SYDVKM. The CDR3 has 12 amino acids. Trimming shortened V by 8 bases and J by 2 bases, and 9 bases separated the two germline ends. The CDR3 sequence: CASRTENYGYTF. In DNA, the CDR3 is TGTGCCAGCCGGACAGAGAACTATGGCTACACCTTC.

DNA of the CDR3: TGTGCCAGCAGTTTGCCTCGACCCCCGCCTAATCAGCCCCAGCATTTT. It is translated as CASSLPRPPPNQPQHF. The chain carries TRBV28 and TRBJ1-5; D not certain. Trimming removed 3 bases from V and 4 bases from J, with 16 bases in between. Germline-derived CDR1 and CDR2 are MDHEN and SYDVKM. This CDR3 is 16 amino acids long.

The CDR3 is CASSIGTSGRTDTQYF. The DNA of the CDR3 is TGTGCCAGCAGCATCGGGACTAGCGGGAGAACAGATACGCAGTATTTT. The gene calls are TRBV7-8 and TRBJ2-3, with TRBD2 matching 14 bases. Per germline, CDR1 SGHVS and CDR2 FQNEAQ. V lost 5 bases to trimming and J lost 3 bases; unmatched junction nucleotides: 4. The CDR3 is made up of 16 amino acids.

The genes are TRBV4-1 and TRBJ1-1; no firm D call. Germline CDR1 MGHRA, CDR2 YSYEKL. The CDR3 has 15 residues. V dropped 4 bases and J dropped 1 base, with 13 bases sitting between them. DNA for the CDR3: TGCGCCAGCAGCCTAAACCAGGTGGGGAACACTGAAGCTTTCTTT. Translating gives CASSLNQVGNTEAFF.

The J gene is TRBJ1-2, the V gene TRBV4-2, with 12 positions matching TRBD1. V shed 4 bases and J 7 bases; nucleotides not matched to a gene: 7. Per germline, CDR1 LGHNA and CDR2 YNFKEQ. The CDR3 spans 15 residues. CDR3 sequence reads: CASSRPGQGAGGYTF. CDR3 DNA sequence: TGTGCCAGCAGCCGACCGGGACAGGGGGCGGGTGGCTACACCTTC.

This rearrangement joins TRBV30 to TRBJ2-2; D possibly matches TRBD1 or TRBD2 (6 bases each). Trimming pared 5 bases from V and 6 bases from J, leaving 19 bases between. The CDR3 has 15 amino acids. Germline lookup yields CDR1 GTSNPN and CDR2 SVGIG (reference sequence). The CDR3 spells CAWRGIQGTAGELFF. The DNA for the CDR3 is TGTGCCTGGCGGGGGATACAGGGTACTGCCGGGGAGCTGTTTTTT.

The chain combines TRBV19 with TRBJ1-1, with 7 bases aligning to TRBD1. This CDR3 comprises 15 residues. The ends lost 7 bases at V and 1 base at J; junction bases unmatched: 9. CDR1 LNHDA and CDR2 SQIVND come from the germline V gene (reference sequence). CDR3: CASTLYGTANTEAFF. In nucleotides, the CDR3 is TGTGCCAGTACCCTTTACGGGACAGCGAACACTGAAGCTTTCTTT.

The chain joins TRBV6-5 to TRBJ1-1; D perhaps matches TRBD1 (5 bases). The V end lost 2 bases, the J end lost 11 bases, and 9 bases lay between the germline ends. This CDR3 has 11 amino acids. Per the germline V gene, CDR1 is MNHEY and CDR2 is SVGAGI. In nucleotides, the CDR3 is TGTGCCAGCAGTTACGGAGGGGTTGCTTTCTTT. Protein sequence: CASSYGGVAFF.

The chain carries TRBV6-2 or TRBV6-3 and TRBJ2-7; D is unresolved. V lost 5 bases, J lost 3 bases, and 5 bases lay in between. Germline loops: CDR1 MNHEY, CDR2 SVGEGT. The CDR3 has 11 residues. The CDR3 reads CASSHSYEQYF. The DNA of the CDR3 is TGTGCCAGCAGTCACAGCTACGAGCAGTACTTC.

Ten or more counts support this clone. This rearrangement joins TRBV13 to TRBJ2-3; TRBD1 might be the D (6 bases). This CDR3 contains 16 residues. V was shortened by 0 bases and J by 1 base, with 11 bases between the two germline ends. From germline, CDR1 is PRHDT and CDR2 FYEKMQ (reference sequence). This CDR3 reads CASSLGDRMGTDTQYF. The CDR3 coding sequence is TGTGCCAGCAGCTTAGGCGACAGGATGGGCACAGATACGCAGTATTTT.